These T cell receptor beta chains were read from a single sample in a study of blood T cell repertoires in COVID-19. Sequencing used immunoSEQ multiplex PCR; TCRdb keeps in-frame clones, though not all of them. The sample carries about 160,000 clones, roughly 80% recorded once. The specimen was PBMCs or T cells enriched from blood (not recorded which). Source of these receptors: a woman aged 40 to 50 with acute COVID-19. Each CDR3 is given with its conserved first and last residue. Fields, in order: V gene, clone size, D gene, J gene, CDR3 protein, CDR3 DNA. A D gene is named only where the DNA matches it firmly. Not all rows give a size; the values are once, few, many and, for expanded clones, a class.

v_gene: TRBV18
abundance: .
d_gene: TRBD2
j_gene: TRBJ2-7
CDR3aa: CASSLQGAQTGTSGKEQYF
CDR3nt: TGTGCCAGCTCACTACAGGGGGCGCAAACCGGGACTAGCGGGAAGGAGCAGTACTTC

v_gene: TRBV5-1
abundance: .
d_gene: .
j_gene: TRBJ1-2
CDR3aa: CASSLDNGSIGYTF
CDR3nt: TGCGCCAGCAGCTTGGACAACGGGAGTATTGGCTACACCTTC

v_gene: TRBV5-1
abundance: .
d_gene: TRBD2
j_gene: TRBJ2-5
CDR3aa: CASSLDYSGSTPETQYF
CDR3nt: TGCGCCAGCAGCTTGGATTATAGCGGGAGTACACCTGAGACCCAGTACTTC

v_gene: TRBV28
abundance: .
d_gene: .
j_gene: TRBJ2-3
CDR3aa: CASSFFFYTQYF
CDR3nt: TGTGCCAGCAGTTTTTTCTTTTATACGCAGTATTTT

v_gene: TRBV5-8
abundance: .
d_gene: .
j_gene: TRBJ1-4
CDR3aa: CASSLGGLNEKLFF
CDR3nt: TGTGCCAGCAGTTTGGGGGGCCTAAATGAAAAACTGTTTTTT

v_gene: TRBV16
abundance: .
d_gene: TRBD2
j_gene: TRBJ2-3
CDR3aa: CASSPPGLGGTDTQYF
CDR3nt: TGTGCCAGCAGCCCCCCGGGACTAGGGGGCACAGATACGCAGTATTTT

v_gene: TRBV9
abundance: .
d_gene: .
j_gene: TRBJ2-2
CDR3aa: CASSVTSSEGGELFF
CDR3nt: TGTGCCAGCAGCGTTACTAGTTCTGAGGGCGGGGAGCTGTTTTTT

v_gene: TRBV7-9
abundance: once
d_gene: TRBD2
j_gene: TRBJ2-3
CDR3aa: CASSLAGLATDTQYF
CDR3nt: TGTGCCAGCAGCTTAGCGGGACTAGCGACAGATACGCAGTATTTT

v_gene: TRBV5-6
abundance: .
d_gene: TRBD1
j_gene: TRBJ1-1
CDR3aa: CASSPLLGGRDTEAFF
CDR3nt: TGTGCCAGCAGCCCCCTTTTAGGGGGCAGGGACACTGAAGCTTTCTTT

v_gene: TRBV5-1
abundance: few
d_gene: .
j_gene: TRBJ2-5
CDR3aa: CASRTSLGQETQYF
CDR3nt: TGCGCCAGCAGAACTAGTTTAGGCCAAGAGACCCAGTACTTC

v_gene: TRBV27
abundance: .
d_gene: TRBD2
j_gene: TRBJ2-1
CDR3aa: CASSLWSPGRKNEQFF
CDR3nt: TGTGCCAGCAGTTTATGGTCGCCCGGGAGGAAAAATGAGCAGTTCTTC

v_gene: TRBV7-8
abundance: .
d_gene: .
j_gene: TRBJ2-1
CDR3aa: CASSLEAGLYNEQFF
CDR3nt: TGTGCCAGCAGCTTAGAGGCAGGGCTCTACAATGAGCAGTTCTTC

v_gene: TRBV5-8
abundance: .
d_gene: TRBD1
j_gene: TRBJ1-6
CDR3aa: CASSHGPGGAGSPLHF
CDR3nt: TGTGCCAGCAGCCACGGGCCAGGGGGCGCCGGTTCACCCCTCCACTTT

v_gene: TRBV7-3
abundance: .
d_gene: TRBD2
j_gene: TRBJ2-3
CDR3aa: CASSLLAASAQYF
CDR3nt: TGTGCCAGCAGCTTACTAGCGGCGTCGGCGCAGTATTTT

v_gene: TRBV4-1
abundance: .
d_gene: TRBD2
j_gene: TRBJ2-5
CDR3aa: CASSQGKTSGRGAETQYF
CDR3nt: TGCGCCAGCAGCCAGGGCAAGACTAGCGGGAGAGGAGCAGAGACCCAGTACTTC

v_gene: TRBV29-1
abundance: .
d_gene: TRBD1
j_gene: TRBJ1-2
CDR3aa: CSVLRDRGLYGYTF
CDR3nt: TGCAGCGTCCTCCGGGACAGGGGGCTCTATGGCTACACCTTC

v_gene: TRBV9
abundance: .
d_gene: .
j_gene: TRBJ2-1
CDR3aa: CASSVADYYNEQFF
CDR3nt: TGTGCCAGCAGCGTAGCCGACTATTACAATGAGCAGTTCTTC

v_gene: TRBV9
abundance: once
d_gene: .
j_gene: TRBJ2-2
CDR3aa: CASSVAEAGTTGELFF
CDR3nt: TGTGCCAGCAGCGTAGCTGAGGCGGGGACCACCGGGGAGCTGTTTTTT

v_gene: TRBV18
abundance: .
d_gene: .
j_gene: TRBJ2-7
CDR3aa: CASSQGWDPPSEQYF
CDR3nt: TGTGCCAGCTCCCAGGGGTGGGACCCTCCCAGCGAGCAGTACTTC

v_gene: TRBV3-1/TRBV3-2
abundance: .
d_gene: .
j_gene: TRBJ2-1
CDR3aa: CASSQGLGGYNEQFF
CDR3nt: TGTGCCAGCAGCCAAGGACTAGGAGGATACAATGAGCAGTTCTTC

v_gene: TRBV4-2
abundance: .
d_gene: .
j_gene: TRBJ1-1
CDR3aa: CASSHGQQMNTEAFF
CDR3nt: TGTGCCAGCAGCCATGGACAGCAAATGAACACTGAAGCTTTCTTT

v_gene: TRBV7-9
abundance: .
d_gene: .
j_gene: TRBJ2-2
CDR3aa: CASSFGPSTNTGELFF
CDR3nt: TGTGCCAGCAGCTTTGGGCCCAGCACGAACACCGGGGAGCTGTTTTTT

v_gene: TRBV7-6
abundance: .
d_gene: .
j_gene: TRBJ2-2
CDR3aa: CASSLESRGPGELFF
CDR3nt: TGTGCCAGCAGCTTAGAATCGCGGGGCCCCGGGGAGCTGTTTTTT

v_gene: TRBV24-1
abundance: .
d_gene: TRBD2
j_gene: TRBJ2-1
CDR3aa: CATSARGRSYNEQFF
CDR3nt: TGTGCCACCAGTGCGCGGGGGAGGTCCTACAATGAGCAGTTCTTC